These 20 T cell receptor beta chains originate from one sample sequenced in a study of spatial heterogeneity in lung cancer. TCRdb reprocessed the 5' RACE reads via MiXCR and lists one record per CDR3 protein. This table has approximately 40,000 distinct CDR3 sequences, roughly 6.5% appearing once. Time point here: sample taken at primary tumor resection. The material was PBMCs, obtained at surgery. These TCRs come from a female donor with early-stage non-small cell lung cancer.

This clonotype was recorded at least ten times. The rearrangement links TRBV5-1 to TRBJ1-1, with 9 nucleotides matching TRBD1. The ends lost 4 bases at V and 1 base at J; junction bases unmatched: 5. Germline assignment: CDR1 SGHRS and CDR2 YFSETQ. This CDR3 has 15 amino acids. The CDR3 nucleotides are TGCGCCAGCAGCGCGGGACAGGGCAAGAACACTGAAGCTTTCTTT. It translates to CASSAGQGKNTEAFF.

This clonotype was counted ten times or more. The chain joins TRBV5-1 to TRBJ1-3; D possibly corresponds to TRBD1 (5 bases). Trimming left V 7 bases short and J 2 bases short, with 10 bases between. The CDR3 runs to 13 residues. In germline, CDR1 is SGHRS, CDR2 YFSETQ. CDR3: CASADSPGNTIYF. The CDR3 region has the DNA TGCGCCAGCGCCGACAGCCCTGGAAACACCATATATTTT. Full variable domain (rest looked up from reference TRBV5-1 and TRBJ1-3): KAGVTQTPRYLIKTRGQQVTLSCSPISGHRSVSWYQQTPGQGLQFLFEYFSETQRNKGNFPGRFSGRQFSNSRSEMNVSTLELGDSALYLCASADSPGNTIYFGEGSWLTVV.

This clonotype came up many times. V and J are TRBV7-9 and TRBJ1-2; D remains unclear. V was cut by 5 bases and J by 4 bases, with 14 bases left in between. CDR1 is SEHNR and CDR2 is FQNEAQ in the germline V gene (reference sequence). The length of the CDR3 is 14 residues. CDR3 bases: TGTGCCAGCAGCCCGACGGCAGATTTCTATGGCTACACCTTC. Translated: CASSPTADFYGYTF.

CDR3 amino acids: CASSLINSYEQYF. CDR3 coding DNA: TGCGCCAGCAGCCTAATAAACTCCTACGAGCAGTACTTC. The genes are TRBV5-1 and TRBJ2-7, with D unresolved. This CDR3 region has 13 residues. Trimming took off 4 bases at V and 0 bases at J, with 8 bases between the two ends. Germline V CDR1 and CDR2: SGHRS, YFSETQ.

This clonotype has only a few counts. The chain employs TRBV20-1 and TRBJ2-1, with TRBD2 matching 10 bases. Germline CDR1 DFQATT, CDR2 SNEGSKA (reference sequence). CDR3 size: 13 residues. CDR3 nucleotides: TGCAGCGCTCTAGCGGGGGCTAGCTATGAGCAGTTCTTC. This sequence encodes CSALAGASYEQFF.

This clonotype was detected many times. V is TRBV20-1 and J is TRBJ2-3; TRBD2 agrees at 10 bases. With V trimmed by 3 bases and J by 6 bases, 6 bases remained unmatched. The CDR3 runs to 14 residues. CDR1 is DFQATT and CDR2 is SNEGSKA in the germline V gene (reference sequence). In DNA, the CDR3 is TGCAGTGCTAGGACGGCTAGCGGGAGTGATACGCAGTATTTT. Translated, it gives CSARTASGSDTQYF.

This clonotype was seen more than once but under ten times. This chain uses TRBV6-2 or TRBV6-3 with TRBJ2-7; perhaps D is TRBD1 or TRBD2 (5 bases each). The CDR3 length is 15 residues. In germline, CDR1 is MNHEY, CDR2 SVGEGT. With 5 bases removed from V and 2 bases from J, the gap between germline ends came to 16 bases. CDR3 residues: CASSNYGTLAYEQYF. CDR3 in DNA: TGTGCCAGCAGTAACTACGGGACGCTTGCCTACGAGCAGTACTTC.

This clonotype was detected ten times or more. V is TRBV4-1 and J is TRBJ1-5; 7 nucleotides match TRBD1. CDR3 length equals 18 residues. Germline V CDR1 and CDR2: MGHRA, YSYEKL. Trimming removed 4 bases from V and 4 bases from J; junction bases left unmatched: 16. CDR3 DNA sequence: TGCGCCAGCAGCCCCTACAATCTTAGGGCAGGGGGAAATCAGCCCCAGCATTTT. It yields the protein CASSPYNLRAGGNQPQHF.

This clonotype was seen repeatedly, ten times or more. The chain is built from TRBV28 and TRBJ2-7, with TRBD2 matching 10 bases. This CDR3 comprises 15 residues. In germline, CDR1 is MDHEN, CDR2 SYDVKM. V gave up 5 bases and J gave up 7 bases; unmatched junction bases: 11. The CDR3 bases are TGTGCCAGCAGTACCCCTAGCGGGAGCTCGAAGGAGCAGTACTTC. It encodes CASSTPSGSSKEQYF.

As for this clonotype: A read error may explain this, as a much larger clone is one base away. The CDR3: CASSLPADSGASVLTF. CDR3 nucleotide sequence: TGTGCCAGCAGCTTGCCCGCGGACTCTGGGGCCAGCGTCCTGACTTTC. This chain joins TRBV5-5 and TRBJ2-6; either TRBD1 or TRBD2 may fit D (5 bases each). CDR1 is SGHKS, CDR2 YYEKEE, per germline (reference sequence). The CDR3 is 16 residues long.

This clonotype has only a few counts. The chain couples TRBV4-3 to TRBJ1-4, with TRBD1 as a possible D gene (5 bases). The CDR3 contains 15 residues. The germline V and J ends were trimmed by 4 bases and 0 bases, with 9 bases remaining between them. Germline V lookup: CDR1 LGHNA, CDR2 YSLEER. The DNA for the CDR3 is TGCGCCAGCAGCCCCGGGGCTGCAACTAATGAAAAACTGTTTTTT. Residues: CASSPGAATNEKLFF.

This clonotype showed up many times. The DNA of the CDR3 is TGCACCGCGTCGGGGGGAGTCACAGATACGCAGTATTTT. Its translation is CTASGGVTDTQYF. The gene calls are TRBV20-1 and TRBJ2-3, with 7 bases fitting TRBD2. Germline CDR1 and CDR2: DFQATT and SNEGSKA (reference sequence). CDR3 size: 13 residues.

This chain uses TRBV12-3 or TRBV12-4 with TRBJ2-5; tentative D call: TRBD1 (6 bases). V was clipped by 4 bases and J by 7 bases, with 13 bases between them. CDR3 size: 13 residues. The CDR3 protein is CASSSDRRTTQYF. CDR3 in DNA: TGTGCCAGCAGTTCGGACAGACGGACGACCCAGTACTTC.

At least ten counts were recorded for this clonotype. The chain employs TRBV29-1 and TRBJ2-2; no reliable D call. The CDR3 sequence is 12 residues long. Germline CDR1 and CDR2: SQVTM and ANQGSEA. Trimming took 4 bases from V and 5 from J, leaving 8 bases between them. The CDR3 DNA is TGCAGCGTTGCTAGGGATACCGGGGAGCTGTTTTTT. The encoded protein is CSVARDTGELFF.

This clonotype was observed many times. The chain has TRBV12-3 or TRBV12-4 and TRBJ2-1, with 9 bases fitting TRBD2. This CDR3 is 16 amino acids long. V was pared by 5 bases and J by 7 bases, with 12 bases of the junction left unmatched. For the CDR3, the DNA is TGTGCCAGCAGTCCCTCACTAGCGGGCCTACTTAATGAGCAGTTCTTC. Translating it yields CASSPSLAGLLNEQFF.

There are many counts of this clonotype. The chain recombines TRBV29-1 with TRBJ2-7; weak D call: TRBD2 (7 bases). Germline-derived CDR1 and CDR2 are SQVTM and ANQGSEA. This CDR3 is built from 15 residues. V lost 4 bases to trimming and J lost 2 bases, with 18 bases between them. The DNA of the CDR3 is TGCAGCGTTGTTGGGGGGCGGGAGAGCCCCTACGAGCAGTACTTC. Its protein product is CSVVGGRESPYEQYF.

This clonotype has a count of ten or more. The chain recombines TRBV29-1 with TRBJ2-1; maybe TRBD1 (5 bases). The CDR3 spans 17 residues. The V end was cut by 4 bases, the J end by 2 bases, with 21 bases between. Germline CDR1 SQVTM, CDR2 ANQGSEA. Here the CDR3 DNA reads TGCAGCGTTGGGGGCCCGTCCAGAGAAGGCCCCTACAATGAGCAGTTCTTC. This translates into CSVGGPSREGPYNEQFF.

This clonotype has a count of ten or more. The V call is TRBV6-2 or TRBV6-3, the J call TRBJ2-1, with 12 bases identical to TRBD2. CDR3 size: 19 residues. The V gene's germline CDR1 is MNHEY and CDR2 SVGEGT. V trimming: 3 bases; J trimming: 0 bases; junction bases outside the gene matches: 9. CDR3 protein: CASSYLLASGRVSYNEQFF. The CDR3 bases are TGTGCCAGCAGTTATCTATTGGCTAGCGGGAGGGTCTCCTACAATGAGCAGTTCTTC.

The V and J genes are TRBV6-1 and TRBJ1-5; D remains unclear. This CDR3 is built from 17 residues. V shed 5 bases and J shed 0 bases, with 17 bases lying between them. The germline V gene encodes CDR1 MNHNS and CDR2 SASEGT. CDR3 DNA sequence: TGTGCCAGCAGTATGTTACCATCCCAATATAGCAATCAGCCCCAGCATTTT. Its translation is CASSMLPSQYSNQPQHF.

Comment on this clonotype: This is likely a read error, given that the CDR3 carries no conserved phenylalanine or tryptophan at its end. V gene TRBV7-9 combines with J gene TRBJ2-3; D is possibly TRBD2 (6 bases). V gave up 3 bases and J gave up 10 bases, with 11 bases separating them. The CDR3 loop spans 12 amino acids. CDR1 and CDR2 from the germline V gene are SEHNR and FQNEAQ (reference sequence). The CDR3 coding sequence is TGTGCCAGCAGCTTCGGGGAGGATGCGCAGTATTTA. Residues: CASSFGEDAQYL.